One TCR beta chain is described in this entry. Its specific antigen is unknown. Base qualities are not at hand, and no much larger clone is one base apart. From cysteine to phenylalanine, the CDR3 is 14 amino acids long. The CDR3 DNA has 42 bases and is translated from base 1. CDR1 and CDR2 were assigned from the germline V gene (reference sequence) as DFQATT and SNEGSKA. Cut back by 3 bases and 0 bases, the V and J ends lie 9 bases apart. The sample's treatment or condition, from its label and the paper: live attenuated yellow fever vaccine strain. A standard Ficoll-Paque protocol was used to isolate PBMCs from peripheral blood. Dynabeads CD4 and CD8 positive selection kits were used to isolate the CD4 and CD8 T-cell fractions. TriZol was used to extract RNA from bulk PBMCs, CD4 and CD8 fractions, and dextramer-positive and dextramer-negative fractions. This specimen comes from a study of T cells after yellow fever vaccination (dated by TCRdb to 2018 to 2020). Regarding the study in general: The SMART-Seq v4 Ultra Low Input RNA kit was used to prepare libraries from fractions with low cell numbers. To track T-cell clones before and after primary and booster YFV17D yellow fever vaccination, bulk TCR alpha and beta repertoires were sequenced longitudinally. Two healthy male donors, one aged 18 to 30 and one aged 30 to 40 years, made up the cohort. Blood samples were taken at several timepoints before and after primary and secondary immunization, and bulk PBMC replicates and cell subsets were isolated.

Sequencing was performed on an Illumina NovaSeq 6000. Synthesis of TCR cDNA relied on 5'RACE template switching, a step that introduced a universal primer site along with unique molecular identifiers. Priming of cDNA synthesis was performed from both the TCR alpha and TCR beta constant segments. Library amplification used two PCR steps, and the second PCR step added sample barcodes and sequencing adapters. Sequencing of libraries was done on Illumina HiSeq 2500 (2x100 bp) or NovaSeq (2x150 bp). The source study handled its data this way. Reads were demultiplexed and collapsed into UMI consensus sequences with MIGEC, and V(D)J alignment was performed with MiXCR. Vaccine-responding clonotypes were identified with edgeR using replicate PBMC samples, with FDR below 0.01 and a log2 fold change above 5 up to day 15 being required. Each bulk clonotype was labeled CD4 or CD8 based on which sequenced repertoire, CD4 or CD8, contained the clonotype at higher abundance. TCRdb reworked the public reads: Q25 trimming with fastp, MiXCR clone assembly, productive beta chains retained. Each record represents a unique CDR3 protein, reported with the most common genes and DNA among its rows. These V and J calls originate from TCRdb's pipeline instead of the authors' own analysis. In all, the sample holds hundreds of thousands of distinct CDR3 sequences, and around 4.9% of those were seen once. Together, the top ten hold roughly 3.3% of the sample.

Overall results and qualifications from the work: Only a couple of donors were included in the study, so the extent to which the findings can be generalized is limited. Most clones expanded after primary vaccination were re-detected after the booster (around 96% of CD4 and around 88% of CD8), suggesting broad memory maintenance. A small fraction of clonotypes showed up in both the CD4 and CD8 compartments, probably as a result of convergent recombination. The secondary T-cell response was weaker than the primary response but faster, peaking on day 5 instead of day 15. FACS-sorted repertoires could contain abundant contaminating clonotypes from the bulk population, so computational filtering was required.

This TCR was sampled from a man between 18 and 35 years old who received the YFV17D yellow fever vaccine. The chain joins TRBV20-1 to TRBJ1-5; the D gene remains uncertain. This material consisted of CD4+ T cells sorted from PBMCs, taken on the day of the yellow fever booster vaccination. The encoded CDR3 is CSARLPASNQPQHF. In nucleotide form, the sequence is TGCAGTGCTAGGCTCCCGGCTAGCAATCAGCCCCAGCATTTT.